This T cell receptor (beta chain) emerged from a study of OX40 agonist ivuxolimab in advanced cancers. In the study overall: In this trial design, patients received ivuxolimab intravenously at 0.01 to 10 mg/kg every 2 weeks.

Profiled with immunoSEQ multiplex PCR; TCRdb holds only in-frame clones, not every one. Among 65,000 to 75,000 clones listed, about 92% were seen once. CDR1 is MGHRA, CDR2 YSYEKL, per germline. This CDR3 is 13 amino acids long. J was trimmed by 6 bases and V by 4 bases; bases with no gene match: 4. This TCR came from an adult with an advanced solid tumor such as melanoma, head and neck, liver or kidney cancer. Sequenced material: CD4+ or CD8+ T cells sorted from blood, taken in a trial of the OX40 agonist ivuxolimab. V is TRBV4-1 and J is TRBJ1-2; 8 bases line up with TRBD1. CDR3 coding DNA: TGCGCCAGCAGCCCCAGCAGGGGGCATGGCTACACCTTC. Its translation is CASSPSRGHGYTF.